A single sample gave rise to the 8 T cell receptor beta chains below, sequenced in a study of shared T cell receptors in the human thymus. Libraries were prepared by immunoSEQ multiplex PCR; TCRdb keeps only in-frame clonotypes and omits some of them. This table has hundreds of thousands of clones, around 87% appearing once. The same sample was also studied in work on human thymus T cells.

The sample consisted of thymocytes. The receptor source for this set is a boy under three years old with a congenital heart defect.

This clone was seen just once. The V and J genes are TRBV6-1 and TRBJ2-3; D unresolved. This CDR3 region has 17 residues. Germline assignment: CDR1 MNHNS and CDR2 SASEGT. V lost 0 bases and J 2 bases, leaving 15 bases between the germline ends. The CDR3 bases are TGTGCCAGCAGTGAAGCTGGCTTGTATATAGCCACAGATACGCAGTATTTT. It specifies CASSEAGLYIATDTQYF.

V is TRBV15 and J is TRBJ2-6; D may be TRBD2 (6 bases). Germline-derived CDR1 and CDR2 are LNHNV and YYDKDF (reference sequence). The V end was cut by 4 bases, the J end by 1 base, with 8 bases between. There are 15 residues in the CDR3. The CDR3 region is CATSTGGSGANVLTF. The CDR3 DNA reads as TGTGCCACCAGCACTGGGGGGTCTGGGGCCAACGTCCTGACTTTC. The variable domain in full, completed from reference TRBV15 and TRBJ2-6, reads DAMVIQNPRYQVTQFGKPVTLSCSQTLNHNVMYWYQQKSSQAPKLLFHYYDKDFNNEADTPDNFQSRRPNTSFCFLDIRSPGLGDTAMYLCATSTGGSGANVLTFGAGSRLTVL.

Here the CDR3 reads CASSEVLAGGTHEQFF. The CDR3 DNA sequence: TGTGCCAGCAGTGAAGTTCTAGCGGGAGGTACCCATGAGCAGTTCTTC. J is TRBJ2-1 and V is TRBV6-1, with 11 bases lining up with TRBD2. The CDR3 runs 16 residues. Trimming took 1 base from V and 8 from J; bases not matched to a gene: 7. From germline, CDR1 is MNHNS and CDR2 SASEGT.

The chain recombines TRBV27 with TRBJ2-7; 16 nucleotides align to TRBD2. The CDR3 has 17 residues. Per germline, CDR1 MNHEY and CDR2 SMNVEV (reference sequence). The V and J ends lost 4 bases and 5 bases, in that order; junction bases with no gene match: 8. CDR3 sequence reads: CASSSSGTSGGANEQYF. CDR3 coding DNA: TGTGCCAGCAGTTCCTCCGGGACTAGCGGGGGGGCCAACGAGCAGTACTTC.

The chain links TRBV4-3 to TRBJ2-7; 7 nucleotides align to TRBD1. The V gene's germline CDR1 is LGHNA and CDR2 YSLEER. The CDR3 consists of 16 residues. The V gene end was trimmed by 0 bases and the J gene end by 3 bases; junction bases not matched to a gene: 8. CDR3 DNA sequence: TGCGCCAGCAGCCAAGATGAAGGGACAGCCCGCTACGAGCAGTACTTC. Encoded protein: CASSQDEGTARYEQYF.

The chain has TRBV19 and TRBJ2-3, with 10 bases aligning to TRBD1. Germline CDR1 and CDR2: LNHDA and SQIVND (reference sequence). The CDR3 covers 17 residues. The J segment lost 10 bases and the V segment lost 4 bases, leaving 17 bases of the junction unmatched. In DNA, the CDR3 is TGTGCCAGTAGTACTCTTCTCGGGACAGGGGAGCGGGGTGCGCAGTATTTT. This translates into CASSTLLGTGERGAQYF.

The chain uses TRBV2 and TRBJ2-4, with 14 bases matching TRBD2. Germline CDR1 reads SNHLY; CDR2 reads FYNNEI. V lost 6 bases and J lost 5; bases outside the gene matches: 15. CDR3 length: 19 amino acids. The CDR3 loop is CASRLPDGTSGRVENIQYF. The CDR3 DNA reads as TGTGCCAGCAGACTACCCGACGGGACTAGCGGGAGAGTAGAAAACATTCAGTACTTC.

This chain links TRBV2 with TRBJ1-1, with 7 bases lining up with TRBD1. The CDR3 spans 13 residues. The germline V gene has CDR1 SNHLY and CDR2 FYNNEI. The V and J ends lost 6 bases and 6 bases, in that order; junction bases with no gene match: 7. The CDR3 is CASRGEGQPEAFF. CDR3 DNA: TGTGCCAGCAGGGGAGAGGGACAGCCTGAAGCTTTCTTT.